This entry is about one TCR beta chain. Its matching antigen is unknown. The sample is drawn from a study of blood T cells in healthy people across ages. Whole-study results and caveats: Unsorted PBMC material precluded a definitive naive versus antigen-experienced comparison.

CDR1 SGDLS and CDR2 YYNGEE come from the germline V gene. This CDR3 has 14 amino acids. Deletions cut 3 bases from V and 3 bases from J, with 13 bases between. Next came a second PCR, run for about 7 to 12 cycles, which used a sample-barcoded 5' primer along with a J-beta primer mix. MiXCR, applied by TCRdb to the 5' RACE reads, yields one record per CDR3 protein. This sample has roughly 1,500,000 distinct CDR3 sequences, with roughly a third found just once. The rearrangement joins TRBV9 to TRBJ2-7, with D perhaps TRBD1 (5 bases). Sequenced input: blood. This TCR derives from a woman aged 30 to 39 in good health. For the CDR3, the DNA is TGTGCCAGCAGCGCAGGGCCAGTGGGCTACGAGCAGTACTTC. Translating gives CASSAGPVGYEQYF.